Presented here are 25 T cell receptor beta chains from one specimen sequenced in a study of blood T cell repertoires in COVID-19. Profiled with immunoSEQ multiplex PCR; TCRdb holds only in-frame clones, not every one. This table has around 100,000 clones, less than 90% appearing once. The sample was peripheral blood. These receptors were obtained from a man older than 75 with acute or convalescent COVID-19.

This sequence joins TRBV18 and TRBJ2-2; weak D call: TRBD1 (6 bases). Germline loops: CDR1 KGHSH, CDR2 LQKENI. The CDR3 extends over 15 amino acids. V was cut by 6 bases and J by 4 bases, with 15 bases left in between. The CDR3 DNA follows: TGTGCCAGCTCTCCTAGGAAACAGGGCACCGGGGAGCTGTTTTTT. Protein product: CASSPRKQGTGELFF.

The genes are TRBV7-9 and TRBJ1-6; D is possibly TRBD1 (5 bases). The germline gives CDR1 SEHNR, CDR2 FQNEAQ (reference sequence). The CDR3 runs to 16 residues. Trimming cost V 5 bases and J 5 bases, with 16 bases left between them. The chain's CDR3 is CASSDVRAGNNSPLHF. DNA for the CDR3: TGTGCCAGCAGCGATGTACGGGCAGGGAATAATTCACCCCTCCACTTT.

Here the CDR3 DNA reads TGTGCCAGCAGTTATGCGGGCCCTTCCTACAATGAGCAGTTCTTC. Amino acid sequence: CASSYAGPSYNEQFF. The rearrangement links TRBV28 to TRBJ2-1; D may be TRBD2 (5 bases). In germline, CDR1 is MDHEN, CDR2 SYDVKM. The CDR3 is 15 amino acids. V gave up 4 bases and J gave up 1 base, with 11 bases separating them. Together with reference TRBV28 and TRBJ2-1, the CDR3 gives the full variable domain: DVKVTQSSRYLVKRTGEKVFLECVQDMDHENMFWYRQDPGLGLRLIYFSYDVKMKEKGDIPEGYSVSREKKERFSLILESASTNQTSMYLCASSYAGPSYNEQFFGPGTRLTVL.

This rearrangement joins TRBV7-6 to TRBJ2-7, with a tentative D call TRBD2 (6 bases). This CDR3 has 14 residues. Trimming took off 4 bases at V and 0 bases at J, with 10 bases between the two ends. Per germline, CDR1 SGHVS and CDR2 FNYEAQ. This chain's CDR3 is CASSSAGPSYEQYF. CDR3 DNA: TGTGCCAGCAGCTCAGCGGGCCCCTCCTACGAGCAGTACTTC.

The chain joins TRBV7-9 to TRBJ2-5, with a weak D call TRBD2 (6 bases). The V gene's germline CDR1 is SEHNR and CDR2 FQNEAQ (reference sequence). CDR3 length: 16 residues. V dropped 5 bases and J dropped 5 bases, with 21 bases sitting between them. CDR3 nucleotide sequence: TGTGCCAGCAGCCGGAGTGAGGGAGGAAGGTTGGAGACCCAGTACTTC. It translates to CASSRSEGGRLETQYF.

This CDR3 is CASSRTSGPYNEQFF. In DNA form, the CDR3 reads TGTGCCAGCAGCCGAACTAGCGGGCCCTACAATGAGCAGTTCTTC. The rearrangement joins TRBV9 to TRBJ2-1; 9 nucleotides agree with TRBD2. The junction had 4 bases not matched to a gene; V was cut back by 4 bases and J by 2 bases. Per germline, CDR1 SGDLS and CDR2 YYNGEE. The CDR3 runs 15 residues.

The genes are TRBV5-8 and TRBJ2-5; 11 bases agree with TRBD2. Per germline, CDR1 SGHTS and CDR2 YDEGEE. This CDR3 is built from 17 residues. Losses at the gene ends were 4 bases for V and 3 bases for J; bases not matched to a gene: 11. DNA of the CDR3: TGTGCCAGCAGCACAGGGTGGGGACTAGCGGAAGAAGAGACCCAGTACTTC. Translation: CASSTGWGLAEEETQYF.

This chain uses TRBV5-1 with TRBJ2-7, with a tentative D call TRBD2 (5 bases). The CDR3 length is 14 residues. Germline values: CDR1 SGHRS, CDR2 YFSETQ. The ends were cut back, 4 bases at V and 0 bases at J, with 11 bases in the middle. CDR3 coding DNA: TGCGCCAGCAGCCGTGACGGGGTCTCCTACGAGCAGTACTTC. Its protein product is CASSRDGVSYEQYF.

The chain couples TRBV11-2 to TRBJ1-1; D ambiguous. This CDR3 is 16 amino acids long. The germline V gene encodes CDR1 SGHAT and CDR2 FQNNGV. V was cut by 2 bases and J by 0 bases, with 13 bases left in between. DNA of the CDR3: TGTGCCAGCAGCTTATCCGGCGGATTTTTGAACACTGAAGCTTTCTTT. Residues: CASSLSGGFLNTEAFF.

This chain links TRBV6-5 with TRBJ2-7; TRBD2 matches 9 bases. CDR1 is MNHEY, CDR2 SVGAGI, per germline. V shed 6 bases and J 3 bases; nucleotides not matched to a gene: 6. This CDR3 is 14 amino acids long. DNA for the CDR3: TGTGCCAGCAGGCGGGGACTAGCTCTCTACGAGCAGTACTTC. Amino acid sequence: CASRRGLALYEQYF.

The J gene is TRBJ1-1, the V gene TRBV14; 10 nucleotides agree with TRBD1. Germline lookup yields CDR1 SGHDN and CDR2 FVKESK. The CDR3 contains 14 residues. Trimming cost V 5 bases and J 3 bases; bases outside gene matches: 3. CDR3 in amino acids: CASSWTGGDTEAFF. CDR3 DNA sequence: TGTGCCAGCAGCTGGACAGGGGGAGACACTGAAGCTTTCTTT.

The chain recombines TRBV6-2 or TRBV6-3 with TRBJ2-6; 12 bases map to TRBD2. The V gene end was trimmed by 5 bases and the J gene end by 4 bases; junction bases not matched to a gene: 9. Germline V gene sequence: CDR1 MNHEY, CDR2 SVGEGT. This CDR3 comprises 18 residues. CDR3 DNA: TGTGCCAGCAGTACCGATCTAGCGGGAGGGTCGGGGGCCAACGTCCTGACTTTC. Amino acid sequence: CASSTDLAGGSGANVLTF.

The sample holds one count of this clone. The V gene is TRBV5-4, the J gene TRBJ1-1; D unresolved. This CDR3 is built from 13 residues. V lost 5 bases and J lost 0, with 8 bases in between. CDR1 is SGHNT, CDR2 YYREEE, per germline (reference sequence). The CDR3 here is CASSSGVNTEAFF. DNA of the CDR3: TGTGCCAGCAGTTCCGGGGTGAACACTGAAGCTTTCTTT. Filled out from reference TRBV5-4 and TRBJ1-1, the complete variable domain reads ETGVTQSPTHLIKTRGQQVTLRCSSQSGHNTVSWYQQALGQGPQFIFQYYREEENGRGNFPPRFSGLQFPNYSSELNVNALELDDSALYLCASSSGVNTEAFFGQGTRLTVV.

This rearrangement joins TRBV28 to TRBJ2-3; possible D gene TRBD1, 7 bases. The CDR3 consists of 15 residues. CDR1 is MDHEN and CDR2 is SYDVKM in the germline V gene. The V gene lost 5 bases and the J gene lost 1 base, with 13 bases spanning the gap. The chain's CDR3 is CASSPQGGGTDTQYF. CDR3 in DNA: TGTGCCAGCAGTCCCCAGGGGGGCGGCACAGATACGCAGTATTTT.

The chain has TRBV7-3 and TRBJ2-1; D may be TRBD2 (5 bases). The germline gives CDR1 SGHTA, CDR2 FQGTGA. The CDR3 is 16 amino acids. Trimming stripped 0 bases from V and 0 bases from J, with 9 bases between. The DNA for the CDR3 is TGTGCCAGCAGCTTAACATTCGCGGGCTCCTACAATGAGCAGTTCTTC. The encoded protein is CASSLTFAGSYNEQFF.

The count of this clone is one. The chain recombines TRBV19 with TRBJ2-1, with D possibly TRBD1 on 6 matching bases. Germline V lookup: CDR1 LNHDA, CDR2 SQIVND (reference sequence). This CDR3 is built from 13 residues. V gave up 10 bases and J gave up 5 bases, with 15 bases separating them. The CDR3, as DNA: TGTGCCACCCAGGGGTTCGCGGACAATGAGCAGTTCTTC. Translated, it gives CATQGFADNEQFF.

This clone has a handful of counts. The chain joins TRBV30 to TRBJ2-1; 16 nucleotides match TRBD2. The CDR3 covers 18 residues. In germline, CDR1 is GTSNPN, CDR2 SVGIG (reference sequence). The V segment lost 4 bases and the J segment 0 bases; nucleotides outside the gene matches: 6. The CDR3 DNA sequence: TGTGCCTGGAATTCCGGGACTAGCGGGAGGGCCTCCTACAATGAGCAGTTCTTC. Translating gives CAWNSGTSGRASYNEQFF.

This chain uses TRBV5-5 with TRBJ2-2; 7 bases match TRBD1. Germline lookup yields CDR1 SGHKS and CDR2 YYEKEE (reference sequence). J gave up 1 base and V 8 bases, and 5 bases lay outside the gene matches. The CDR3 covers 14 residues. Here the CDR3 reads CASFRDRNTGELFF. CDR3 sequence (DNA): TGTGCCAGTTTCCGGGACAGGAACACCGGGGAGCTGTTTTTT. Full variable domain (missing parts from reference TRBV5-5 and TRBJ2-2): DAGVTQSPTHLIKTRGQQVTLRCSPISGHKSVSWYQQVLGQGPQFIFQYYEKEERGRGNFPDRFSARQFPNYSSELNVNALLLGDSALYLCASFRDRNTGELFFGEGSRLTVL.

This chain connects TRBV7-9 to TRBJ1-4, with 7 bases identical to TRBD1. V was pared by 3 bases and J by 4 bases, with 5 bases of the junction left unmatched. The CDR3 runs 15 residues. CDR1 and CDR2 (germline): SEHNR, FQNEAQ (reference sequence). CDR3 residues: CASSLDGTVNEKLFF. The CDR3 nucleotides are TGTGCCAGCAGCTTGGACGGGACAGTTAATGAAAAACTGTTTTTT.

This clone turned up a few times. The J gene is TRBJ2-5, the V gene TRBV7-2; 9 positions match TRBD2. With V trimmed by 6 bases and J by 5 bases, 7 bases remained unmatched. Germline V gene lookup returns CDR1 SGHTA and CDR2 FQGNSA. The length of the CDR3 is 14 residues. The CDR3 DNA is TGTGCCAGCAGTCGACTAGCGGAAGGGGAGACCCAGTACTTC. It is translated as CASSRLAEGETQYF.

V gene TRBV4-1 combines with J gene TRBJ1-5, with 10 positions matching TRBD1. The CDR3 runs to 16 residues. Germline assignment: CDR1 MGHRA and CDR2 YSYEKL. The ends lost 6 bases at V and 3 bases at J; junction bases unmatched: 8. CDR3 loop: CASSLGTGDHNQPQHF. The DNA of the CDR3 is TGCGCCAGCAGTCTTGGGACAGGGGATCACAATCAGCCCCAGCATTTT.

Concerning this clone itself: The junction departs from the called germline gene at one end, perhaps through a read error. The CDR3 DNA sequence: TGTGCTAGCAGCACGGACATGGGGGAAAAACTGTTTTTT. Amino acid sequence: CASSTDMGEKLFF. The chain couples TRBV7-7 to TRBJ1-4; weak D call: TRBD1 (5 bases). The germline CDR1 and CDR2 sequences are SSHAT and FNYEAQ (reference sequence). There are 13 residues in the CDR3.

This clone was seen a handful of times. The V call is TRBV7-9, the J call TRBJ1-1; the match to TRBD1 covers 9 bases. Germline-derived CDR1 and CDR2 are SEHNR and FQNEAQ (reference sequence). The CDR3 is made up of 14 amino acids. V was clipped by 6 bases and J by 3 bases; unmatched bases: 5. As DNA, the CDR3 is TGTGCCAGCAGGGCCGGGACAGGGCACACTGAAGCTTTCTTT. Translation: CASRAGTGHTEAFF.

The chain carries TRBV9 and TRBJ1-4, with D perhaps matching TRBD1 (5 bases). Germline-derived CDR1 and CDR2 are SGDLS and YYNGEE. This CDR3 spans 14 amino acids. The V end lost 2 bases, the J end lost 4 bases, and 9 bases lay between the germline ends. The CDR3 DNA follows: TGTGCCAGCAGCGTCGGGGGGAATAATGAAAAACTGTTTTTT. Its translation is CASSVGGNNEKLFF.

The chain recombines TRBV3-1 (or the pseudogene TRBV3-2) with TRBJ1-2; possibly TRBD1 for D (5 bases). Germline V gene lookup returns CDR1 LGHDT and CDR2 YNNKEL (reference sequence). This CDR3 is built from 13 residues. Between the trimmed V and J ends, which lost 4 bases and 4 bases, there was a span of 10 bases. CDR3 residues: CASSLAGGYGYTF. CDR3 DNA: TGTGCCAGCAGCCTAGCGGGGGGCTATGGCTACACCTTC.